The following is a T cell receptor (beta chain) sequence with its context. Antigen specificity is unknown. The data derive from a study of shared clonotypes between healthy human individuals. For the study at large: Per donor, CD8 memory used one plate, CD8 naive used two, CD4 memory used three and CD4 naive used three.

Study findings and constraints: Despite large depth, sorted-subset datasets appeared incompletely sequenced.

As originally analysed: ImmunoSEQ junction-only sequences lacked quality scores, so their filtering differed. Only in-frame clones appear in the TCRdb table, and some are missing; sequencing was by immunoSEQ multiplex PCR. V and J calls and clone size are given by that table; D and trimming were obtained from the DNA. Here the sample spans around 650,000 clones, approximately 96% being singletons. The CDR3 extends over 14 amino acids. Germline V gene sequence: CDR1 MDHEN, CDR2 SYDVKM. Between the trimmed V and J ends, which lost 2 bases and 2 bases, there was a span of 7 bases. The naive CD8 fraction comprised CD45RO-negative cells positively selected for CCR7 and excluded terminally differentiated effector memory CD45RA+ cells. There were no recent acute infections or vaccinations among the donors, who were healthy HIV-negative adults.

The chain carries TRBV28 and TRBJ2-1, with D possibly matching TRBD2 (6 bases). Material for sequencing was naive CD8+ T cells sorted from blood. The clonotype comes from a woman aged 30 to 39 in good health. The CDR3 spells CASSLGGTYNEQFF. The CDR3 bases are TGTGCCAGCAGTTTAGGCGGGACCTACAATGAGCAGTTCTTC.